These 25 T cell receptor beta chains came from one sample sequenced in a study of blood T cell repertoires in COVID-19. Libraries were prepared by immunoSEQ multiplex PCR; TCRdb keeps only in-frame clonotypes and omits some of them. Of some 71,000 clones listed, nearly 90% are singletons. The sequenced sample consisted of peripheral blood. Receptors originate from a man aged 50 or older with acute or convalescent COVID-19.

The chain recombines TRBV6-1 with TRBJ1-2; no reliable D call. V lost 2 bases to trimming and J lost 2 bases, with 6 bases between them. Germline CDR1 is MNHNS and CDR2 is SASEGT. The CDR3 spans 13 residues. The CDR3 sequence is CASSESANYGYTF. The CDR3 region has the DNA TGTGCCAGCAGTGAATCCGCGAACTATGGCTACACCTTC.

The V call is TRBV4-3, the J call TRBJ2-1, with 11 bases fitting TRBD2. Germline V lookup: CDR1 LGHNA, CDR2 YSLEER. The CDR3 length is 17 residues. V was clipped by 1 base and J by 5 bases; unmatched bases: 7. The CDR3 DNA is TGCGCCAGCAGCCAAGTGGGACTAGCGGACCTCAACAATGAGCAGTTCTTC. Translation: CASSQVGLADLNNEQFF.

The count of this clone is one. V usage is TRBV21-1 and J usage is TRBJ2-3; TRBD2 is the table's D call, not checked against the DNA. TRBV21-1 is a recognized pseudogene. This CDR3 contains 17 residues. CDR3 residues: CASSLGSGSVRTDTQYF. For the CDR3, the DNA is TGTGCCAGCAGCCTAGGATCCGGGAGTGTGAGGACAGATACGCAGTATTTT.

J is TRBJ2-1 and V is TRBV7-9; 7 positions agree with TRBD1. Per the germline V gene, CDR1 is SEHNR and CDR2 is FQNEAQ (reference sequence). This CDR3 is built from 16 residues. With 5 bases clipped from V and 0 bases from J, the junction kept 7 bases outside the gene matches. DNA for the CDR3: TGTGCCAGCAGCGAGGGACAGAAGTACTCCTACAATGAGCAGTTCTTC. Protein: CASSEGQKYSYNEQFF.

This clone was seen more than once but under ten times. CDR3 bases: TGTGCCAGCAGGGGGACAGGGAGGGACATTCAGTACTTC. This codes for CASRGTGRDIQYF. The V call is TRBV28, the J call TRBJ2-4, with 9 bases lining up with TRBD1. This CDR3 region has 13 residues. V was clipped by 6 bases and J by 8 bases; unmatched bases: 5. Germline V gene sequence: CDR1 MDHEN, CDR2 SYDVKM. Filled out from reference TRBV28 and TRBJ2-4, the complete variable domain reads DVKVTQSSRYLVKRTGEKVFLECVQDMDHENMFWYRQDPGLGLRLIYFSYDVKMKEKGDIPEGYSVSREKKERFSLILESASTNQTSMYLCASRGTGRDIQYFGAGTRLSVL.

The V and J genes are TRBV6-4 and TRBJ1-4; 8 bases match TRBD1. Germline V lookup: CDR1 MRHNA, CDR2 SNTAGT. J lost 8 bases, V lost 4 bases, and 3 bases had no gene match. This CDR3 spans 13 amino acids. In nucleotides, the CDR3 is TGTGCCAGCAGTGGAAACAGGGGGGAAAAACTGTTTTTT. Translating gives CASSGNRGEKLFF.

The chain combines TRBV29-1 with TRBJ2-7; 8 bases are shared with TRBD2. The CDR3 loop spans 13 amino acids. CDR1 and CDR2 from the germline V gene are SQVTM and ANQGSEA. J lost 3 bases, V lost 4 bases, and 5 bases had no gene match. CDR3 region: CSVVGSGNYEQYF. CDR3 nucleotides: TGCAGCGTTGTCGGTAGCGGGAACTACGAGCAGTACTTC.

This chain's CDR3 is CASSRGDYEQYF. The CDR3 region has the DNA TGTGCCAGCAGTCGGGGAGACTACGAGCAGTACTTC. The chain carries TRBV6-5 and TRBJ2-7, with D possibly TRBD2 on 5 matching bases. CDR1 and CDR2 (germline): MNHEY, SVGAGI. With 5 bases removed from V and 3 bases from J, the gap between germline ends came to 8 bases. This CDR3 has 12 amino acids.

The gene calls are TRBV29-1 and TRBJ1-1; D uncertain. CDR1 and CDR2 (germline): SQVTM, ANQGSEA. With 6 bases removed from V and 0 bases from J, the gap between germline ends came to 11 bases. The CDR3 consists of 13 residues. Here the CDR3 reads CSVSLDMNTEAFF. The CDR3 bases are TGCAGCGTGTCTTTAGACATGAACACTGAAGCTTTCTTT.

This rearrangement joins TRBV5-8 to TRBJ2-7; TRBD1 might be the D (6 bases). Germline V gene lookup returns CDR1 SGHTS and CDR2 YDEGEE. CDR3 length: 14 amino acids. V was shortened by 4 bases and J by 1 base, with 12 bases between the two germline ends. In DNA, the CDR3 is TGTGCCAGCAGCCTACGGGACACTTCCTACGAGCAGTACTTC. Encoded protein: CASSLRDTSYEQYF.

V is TRBV20-1 and J is TRBJ2-4, with 9 bases fitting TRBD2. Trimming at V came to 3 bases and at J to 0 bases, leaving 9 bases not matched to a gene. In germline, CDR1 is DFQATT, CDR2 SNEGSKA (reference sequence). CDR3 size: 17 residues. The CDR3 protein is CSASTATSGLAKNIQYF. The DNA for the CDR3 is TGCAGTGCTAGTACCGCGACTAGCGGTCTAGCCAAAAACATTCAGTACTTC.

The chain joins TRBV19 to TRBJ1-3; D gene uncertain. There are 14 residues in the CDR3. Germline CDR1 is LNHDA and CDR2 is SQIVND (reference sequence). V lost 0 bases and J 0 bases, leaving 3 bases between the germline ends. The CDR3 nucleotides read TGTGCCAGTAGTATAGACCTCTCTGGAAACACCATATATTTT. It codes for CASSIDLSGNTIYF.

The table lists this clone with a few counts. CDR3 region: CASSLAVVRYEQYF. The DNA of the CDR3 is TGTGCCAGCAGCTTAGCGGTAGTTCGGTACGAGCAGTACTTC. V is TRBV7-8 and J is TRBJ2-7; no definite D call. Germline V CDR1 and CDR2: SGHVS, FQNEAQ. Trimming shortened V by 0 bases and J by 4 bases, and 10 bases separated the two germline ends. The CDR3 has 14 residues.

CDR3 residues: CATTTSSGVLNEQFF. The CDR3 nucleotides are TGTGCCACCACGACGTCTAGCGGGGTCCTAAATGAGCAGTTCTTC. The V call is TRBV24-1, the J call TRBJ2-1; the match to TRBD2 covers 9 bases. CDR1 and CDR2 (germline): KGHDR, SFDVKD. The CDR3 length is 15 residues. V was clipped by 8 bases and J by 7 bases; unmatched bases: 11.

This clone was seen a handful of times. The chain uses TRBV6-1 and TRBJ1-2; D not certain. Per germline, CDR1 MNHNS and CDR2 SASEGT. Trimming shortened V by 2 bases and J by 2 bases, and 12 bases separated the two germline ends. This CDR3 comprises 15 residues. CDR3 in DNA: TGTGCCAGCAGTGAAATCGAGCTAGACAACTATGGCTACACCTTC. This gives the protein CASSEIELDNYGYTF.

In the case of this clone: Other nucleotide sequences in the sample specify the same CDR3. The chain has TRBV7-9 and TRBJ1-2; a possible D gene is TRBD1 (6 bases). Germline values: CDR1 SEHNR, CDR2 FQNEAQ (reference sequence). This CDR3 comprises 14 residues. V was clipped by 5 bases and J by 3 bases, with 13 bases between them. CDR3: CASSEGGGYYGYTF. Written as DNA, the CDR3 is TGTGCCAGCAGCGAAGGCGGGGGCTACTATGGCTACACCTTC.

This clone was seen just once. V usage is TRBV10-3 and J usage is TRBJ2-7; a weak D match, TRBD1 (6 bases). Germline V gene lookup returns CDR1 ENHRY and CDR2 SYGVKD. V was clipped by 6 bases and J by 1 base, with 13 bases between them. The CDR3 runs to 14 residues. This CDR3 reads CAISRQVLSYEQYF. CDR3 nucleotide sequence: TGTGCCATCAGCCGACAGGTCTTGTCCTACGAGCAGTACTTC.

The sample holds a few counts of this clone. The chain uses TRBV7-9 and TRBJ2-1; TRBD2 matches 12 bases. Losses at the gene ends were 4 bases for V and 5 bases for J; bases not matched to a gene: 3. Germline V lookup: CDR1 SEHNR, CDR2 FQNEAQ (reference sequence). CDR3 length: 15 residues. Here the CDR3 reads CASSSSGRANNEQFF. CDR3 coding DNA: TGTGCCAGCAGCTCTAGCGGGAGGGCGAACAATGAGCAGTTCTTC.

The CDR3 here is CASSPATRNYGYTF. The CDR3, as DNA: TGTGCCAGCAGTCCCGCGACACGGAACTATGGCTACACCTTC. The chain uses TRBV28 and TRBJ1-2; no clear D gene. This CDR3 is built from 14 residues. Looked up from germline, CDR1 is MDHEN and CDR2 is SYDVKM. The V end was cut by 5 bases, the J end by 2 bases, with 12 bases between.

This clone was detected only a few times. The chain is built from TRBV5-4 and TRBJ1-3, with 9 bases fitting TRBD1. V was pared by 7 bases and J by 0 bases, with 2 bases of the junction left unmatched. The CDR3 has 14 amino acids. Germline V gene lookup returns CDR1 SGHNT and CDR2 YYREEE (reference sequence). The CDR3 loop is CASGGQGSGNTIYF. The CDR3 nucleotides read TGTGCCAGCGGGGGACAGGGCTCTGGAAACACCATATATTTT.

V usage is TRBV28 and J usage is TRBJ1-2; the D is unclear. Germline V gene lookup returns CDR1 MDHEN and CDR2 SYDVKM. V gave up 7 bases and J gave up 3 bases, with 15 bases separating them. This CDR3 contains 14 residues. CDR3 nucleotides: TGTGCCAGCACCGTACCGGGAACCTACTATGGCTACACCTTC. It encodes CASTVPGTYYGYTF.

The chain joins TRBV5-4 to TRBJ2-1; 13 bases map to TRBD2. CDR1 is SGHNT and CDR2 is YYREEE in the germline V gene (reference sequence). V was clipped by 4 bases and J by 10 bases; unmatched bases: 11. This CDR3 is built from 16 residues. CDR3 region: CASSPKGLAGDSEQFF. The CDR3 DNA sequence: TGTGCCAGCAGCCCGAAAGGACTAGCGGGAGACAGCGAGCAGTTCTTC.

The chain has TRBV19 and TRBJ2-1; 8 nucleotides match TRBD2. This CDR3 has 14 amino acids. Germline V gene data show CDR1 as LNHDA and CDR2 as SQIVND (reference sequence). Unmatched junction bases numbered 7, after V lost 5 bases and J lost 7 bases. CDR3 protein: CASSWTGTRNEQFF. The CDR3 bases are TGTGCCAGTAGTTGGACCGGGACTAGAAATGAGCAGTTCTTC. The full variable domain, its missing parts supplied by reference TRBV19 and TRBJ2-1, is DGGITQSPKYLFRKEGQNVTLSCEQNLNHDAMYWYRQDPGQGLRLIYYSQIVNDFQKGDIAEGYSVSREKKESFPLTVTSAQKNPTAFYLCASSWTGTRNEQFFGPGTRLTVL.

This sequence joins TRBV6-2 or TRBV6-3 and TRBJ1-5; no reliable D call. The CDR3 is 15 residues long. V lost 2 bases, J lost 0 bases, and 8 bases lay in between. CDR1 MNHEY and CDR2 SVGEGT come from the germline V gene. CDR3 nucleotide sequence: TGTGCCAGCAGTTACGTTGGGCCTAGCAATCAGCCCCAGCATTTT. Protein sequence: CASSYVGPSNQPQHF.

This chain uses TRBV18 with TRBJ1-2, with 7 bases lining up with TRBD1. V trimming: 5 bases; J trimming: 7 bases; junction bases outside the gene matches: 10. Germline V lookup: CDR1 KGHSH, CDR2 LQKENI. CDR3 length: 14 residues. The CDR3 DNA reads TGTGCCAGCTCAGAATCCACAGGGGTTCTTGGCTACACCTTC. This gives the protein CASSESTGVLGYTF.